This T cell receptor beta chain was captured in a study of blood T cell repertoires in COVID-19. Sequencing was performed with immunoSEQ multiplex PCR; in TCRdb, only in-frame clones are kept and a portion is missing. The data show over 200,000 clones, 88% seen once. CDR1 and CDR2 (germline): SNHLY, FYNNEI. V was pared by 8 bases and J by 7 bases, with 7 bases of the junction left unmatched. The CDR3 consists of 13 residues. The clonotype was recovered from a woman between 25 and 40 years old with acute or convalescent COVID-19. The sample comprised peripheral blood. The V and J genes are TRBV2 and TRBJ2-1; 8 nucleotides agree with TRBD1. CDR3 residues: CASGGQGANEQFF. The CDR3 DNA is TGTGCCAGCGGAGGGCAGGGGGCGAATGAGCAGTTCTTC.